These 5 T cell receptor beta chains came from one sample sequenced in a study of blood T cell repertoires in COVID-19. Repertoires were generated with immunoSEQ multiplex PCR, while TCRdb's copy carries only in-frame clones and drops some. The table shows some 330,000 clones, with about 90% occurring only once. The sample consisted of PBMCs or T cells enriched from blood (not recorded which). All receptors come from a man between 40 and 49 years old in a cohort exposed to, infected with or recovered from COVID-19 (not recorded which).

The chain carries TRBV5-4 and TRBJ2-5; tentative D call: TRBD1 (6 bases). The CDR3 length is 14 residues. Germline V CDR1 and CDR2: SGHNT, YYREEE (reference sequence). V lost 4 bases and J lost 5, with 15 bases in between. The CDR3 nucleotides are TGTGCCAGCAGCACAGACAGGTGGTCGGAGACCCAGTACTTC. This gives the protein CASSTDRWSETQYF.

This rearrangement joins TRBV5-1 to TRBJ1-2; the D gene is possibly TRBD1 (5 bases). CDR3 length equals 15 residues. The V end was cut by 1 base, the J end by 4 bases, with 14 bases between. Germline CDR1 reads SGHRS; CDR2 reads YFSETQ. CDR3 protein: CASSLSGEGFYGYTF. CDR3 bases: TGCGCCAGCAGCTTGAGCGGGGAGGGGTTCTATGGCTACACCTTC.

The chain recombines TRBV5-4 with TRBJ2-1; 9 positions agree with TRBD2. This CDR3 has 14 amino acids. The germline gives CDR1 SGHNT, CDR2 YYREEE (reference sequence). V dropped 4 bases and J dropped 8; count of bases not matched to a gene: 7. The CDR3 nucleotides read TGTGCCAGCAGCCTTAGCGGGAGAGGGTATGAGCAGTTCTTC. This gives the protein CASSLSGRGYEQFF.

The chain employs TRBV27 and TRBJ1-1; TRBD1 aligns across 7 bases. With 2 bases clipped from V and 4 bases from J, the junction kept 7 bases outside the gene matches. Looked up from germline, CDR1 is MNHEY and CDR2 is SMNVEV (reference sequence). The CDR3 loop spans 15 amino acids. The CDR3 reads CASSLRTGTATEAFF. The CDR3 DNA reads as TGTGCCAGCAGTTTAAGAACCGGGACAGCCACTGAAGCTTTCTTT.

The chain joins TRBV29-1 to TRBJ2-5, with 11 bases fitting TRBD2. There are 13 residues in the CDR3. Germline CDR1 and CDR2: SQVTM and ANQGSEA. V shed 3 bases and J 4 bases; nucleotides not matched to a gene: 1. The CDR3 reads CSVDTSGRETQYF. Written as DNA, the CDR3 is TGCAGCGTTGATACTAGCGGGAGAGAGACCCAGTACTTC.